The 19 T cell receptor beta chains below were found in one sample sequenced in a study of tumor-infiltrating lymphocytes in glioblastoma multiforme. Multiple V-beta primers and a C-beta primer amplified TCRB from RNA. TCRdb reanalysed the multiplex PCR reads using MiXCR and keeps one entry per CDR3 protein. The repertoire consists of around 10,000 distinct CDR3 sequences, with over 60% occurring once and the leading ten covering over 30%. Sequencing was carried out using brain tumor tissue. All receptors come from a male donor with glioblastoma.

About this clonotype: A junction boundary mismatches the germline segment, possibly from a read error. V and J are TRBV5-1 and TRBJ1-4, with 9 bases fitting TRBD1. CDR3 length: 15 residues. Germline loops: CDR1 SGHRS, CDR2 YFSETQ. The CDR3 DNA reads TGCGCCTGCAGGACAGGGGTTGAGACTAATGAAAAACTGTTTTTT. Its translation: CACRTGVETNEKLFF.

V is TRBV19 and J is TRBJ2-5; 9 nucleotides match TRBD2. V trimming: 5 bases; J trimming: 7 bases; junction bases outside the gene matches: 11. The CDR3 has 15 residues. Germline assignment: CDR1 LNHDA and CDR2 SQIVND (reference sequence). The CDR3 nucleotides are TGTGCCAGTAGTTTCATAGCGGGAGAAGGGGTGACCCAGTACTTC. Residues: CASSFIAGEGVTQYF.

There are a few counts of this clonotype. V usage is TRBV5-1 and J usage is TRBJ2-7, with D perhaps matching TRBD2 (6 bases). The CDR3 extends over 16 amino acids. Germline V lookup: CDR1 SGHRS, CDR2 YFSETQ. The ends were cut back, 0 bases at V and 6 bases at J, with 19 bases in the middle. CDR3 sequence (DNA): TGCGCCAGCAGCTTGGTCGGAGGGAGCATCTTATTCGAGCAGTACTTC. It codes for CASSLVGGSILFEQYF.

By its share, this clonotype is large (0.1 to 1%). The J gene is TRBJ2-1, the V gene TRBV29-1, with TRBD2 as a possible D gene (5 bases). Germline V lookup: CDR1 SQVTM, CDR2 ANQGSEA. Trimming removed 3 bases at V and 9 bases at J, with 15 bases between. The CDR3 runs to 13 residues. The CDR3 DNA sequence: TGCAGCGTTGATAGCGTAACTTCTGGTGAGCAGTTCTTC. It codes for CSVDSVTSGEQFF.

In regard to this clonotype: The junction shows a germline mismatch at one end, possibly a read error. The chain recombines TRBV7-9 with TRBJ2-1, with 9 nucleotides matching TRBD2. Germline assignment: CDR1 SEHNR and CDR2 FQNEAQ (reference sequence). CDR3 length: 16 residues. The CDR3 region has the DNA TGTGCCAGCAGCTTAGGACTAGCGGAAGACCTCGATGAGCAGTCCTTC. It specifies CASSLGLAEDLDEQSF.

The gene calls are TRBV4-2 and TRBJ2-4; TRBD1 is a possible D gene (5 bases). The CDR3 consists of 21 residues. The germline CDR1 and CDR2 sequences are LGHNA and YNFKEQ. V lost 0 bases, J lost 3 bases, and 27 bases lay in between. Here the CDR3 reads CASSQDIAGIRSGRGKNIQYF. Written as DNA, the CDR3 is TGTGCCAGCAGCCAAGATATAGCCGGTATACGGAGTGGTAGGGGCAAAAACATTCAGTACTTC.

The V gene is TRBV12-3 or TRBV12-4, the J gene TRBJ2-2, with 7 nucleotides matching TRBD1. V lost 6 bases and J lost 0; bases outside the gene matches: 7. The CDR3 consists of 16 residues. The CDR3: CASRPLTGANTGELFF. DNA of the CDR3: TGTGCCAGCAGACCCCTCACAGGGGCGAACACCGGGGAGCTGTTTTTT.

The genes are TRBV6-6 and TRBJ1-2, with 7 bases matching TRBD1. CDR1 is MNHNY, CDR2 SVGAGI, per germline (reference sequence). J gave up 8 bases and V 2 bases, and 5 bases lay outside the gene matches. This CDR3 is 13 amino acids long. The DNA of the CDR3 is TGTGCCAGCAGTTACCAGGGGGTGGAGGGCTACACCTTC. Its translation is CASSYQGVEGYTF.

With regard to this clonotype: The junction differs from germline at one of its ends, possibly a read error. The genes are TRBV11-2 and TRBJ2-1; 7 bases are a match to TRBD1. The CDR3 covers 17 residues. Germline lookup yields CDR1 SGHAT and CDR2 FQNNGV. The CDR3 protein is CASSYAVRGRSRNELFF. Written as DNA, the CDR3 is TGTGCCAGCAGCTACGCAGTAAGGGGGCGTTCGCGCAATGAGCTGTTCTTC.

The table lists this clonotype with a few counts. The chain carries TRBV11-2 and TRBJ2-5; perhaps TRBD2 as D (5 bases). Germline V gene data show CDR1 as SGHAT and CDR2 as FQNNGV. This CDR3 is built from 14 residues. V lost 4 bases, J lost 5 bases, and 14 bases lay in between. This CDR3 is CASSSFGMGETQYF. CDR3 coding DNA: TGTGCCAGCAGCTCCTTCGGGATGGGGGAGACCCAGTACTTC.

By share of the sample, this clonotype is medium-sized. The CDR3 is CASSYSRPGTYEQYF. CDR3 nucleotides: TGTGCCAGCAGTTACTCGCGTCCAGGGACCTACGAGCAGTACTTC. The V gene is TRBV6-5, the J gene TRBJ2-7; D perhaps matches TRBD1 (5 bases). The CDR3 totals 15 residues. V lost 0 bases, J lost 2 bases, and 11 bases lay in between. Germline V gene lookup returns CDR1 MNHEY and CDR2 SVGAGI.

This chain joins TRBV4-1 and TRBJ1-6; D not resolved. The CDR3 runs 14 residues. Between the trimmed V and J ends, which lost 11 bases and 9 bases, there was a span of 20 bases. Germline V lookup: CDR1 MGHRA, CDR2 YSYEKL. CDR3 amino acids: CAQNLASGVSPLHF. In DNA form, the CDR3 reads TGCGCCCAGAACCTGGCATCTGGGGTTTCACCCCTCCACTTT.

This clonotype has just a few counts. The V gene is TRBV14, the J gene TRBJ2-7, with TRBD2 as a possible D gene (5 bases). The V gene's germline CDR1 is SGHDN and CDR2 FVKESK. Deletions cut 1 base from V and 5 bases from J, with 9 bases between. This CDR3 contains 13 residues. The CDR3 nucleotides read TGTGCCAGCAGCCAAGTTCACGGGGACGAGCAGTACTTC. Protein sequence: CASSQVHGDEQYF.

This clonotype was counted a single time. This may stem from a read error, because a much larger clone lies one nucleotide away. The chain has TRBV29-1 and TRBJ1-2, with 7 bases matching TRBD1. The CDR3 sequence is 11 residues long. Germline lookup yields CDR1 SQVTM and CDR2 ANQGSEA. The CDR3 region is CSAGTAYGYIF. CDR3 bases: TGCAGCGCCGGGACAGCCTATGGCTACATCTTC.

This clonotype was counted only a few times. The CDR3 DNA is TGCAGTGTCATAAACCCAGGGGGAGGGGGGCAGTACGAGCAGTACTTC. Residues: CSVINPGGGGQYEQYF. The chain recombines TRBV20-1 with TRBJ2-7; D might be TRBD1 or TRBD2, each matching 7 bases. CDR1 DFQATT and CDR2 SNEGSKA come from the germline V gene (reference sequence). The ends were cut back, 7 bases at V and 4 bases at J, with 26 bases in the middle. The CDR3 consists of 16 residues.

With regard to this clonotype: Sequence at one end of the junction differs from germline and may be a read error. The chain's CDR3 is CARSPLAGGSSTDTQYF. The CDR3 bases are TGCGCAAGGAGCCCTTTAGCGGGAGGCTCTAGCACAGATACGCAGTATTTT. The rearrangement joins TRBV14 to TRBJ2-3, with 10 positions matching TRBD2. Germline lookup yields CDR1 SGHDN and CDR2 FVKESK. CDR3 size: 17 residues.

This clonotype was counted a few times. A junction end diverges from the germline sequence, so it may reflect a read error. This chain connects TRBV14 to TRBJ2-1; 11 positions agree with TRBD2. The germline gives CDR1 SGHDN, CDR2 FVKESK. The CDR3 extends over 15 amino acids. CDR3 residues: CASRHTSGRRNEQSF. CDR3 nucleotides: TGTGCCAGCAGACATACTAGCGGGAGAAGGAATGAGCAGTCCTTC.

In the case of this clonotype: One end of the junction varies from germline; a read error may be responsible. The J gene is TRBJ1-5, the V gene TRBV11-2; D is unresolved. CDR3 length: 13 amino acids. Germline CDR1 and CDR2: SGHAT and FQNNGV. The CDR3 DNA is TGTGCCAGGAGCTTAGTAGAGCTTCCTCACCAGCATTTT. Its translation is CARSLVELPHQHF. Based on the CDR3 plus reference TRBV11-2 and TRBJ1-5, the full variable domain is EAGVAQSPRYKIIEKRQSVAFWCNPISGHATLYWYQQILGQGPKLLIQFQNNGVVDDSQLPKDRFSAERLKGVDSTLKIQPAKLEDSAVYLCARSLVELPHQHFGDGTRLSIL.

The rearrangement joins TRBV11-2 to TRBJ1-1; D ambiguous. The CDR3 is 13 residues long. CDR1 is SGHAT, CDR2 FQNNGV, per germline. V was pared by 5 bases and J by 5 bases, with 12 bases between. Written as DNA, the CDR3 is TGTGCCAGCAGCGGAGAGGTTGCGACTGAAGCTTTCTTT. Protein product: CASSGEVATEAFF.